These 25 T cell receptor beta chains came from one sample sequenced in a study of T cell clonality in common variable immunodeficiency. Produced via immunoSEQ multiplex PCR; TCRdb's table is partial and in-frame only. The sample holds around 47,000 clones, and no clone turns up only once. Material for sequencing was peripheral blood mononuclear cells. The origin of the receptors is a person between 18 and 75 years old in good health.

The sample holds a few counts of this clone. The CDR3 is cut off 3 residues early in the read; its end comes from the germline J gene. The chain recombines TRBV7-6 with TRBJ1-2, with D unclear. The CDR3 length is 14 residues. Germline V gene data show CDR1 as SGHVS and CDR2 as FNYEAQ. CDR3 loop: CASSLSSAAYDYTF. The part of the CDR3 DNA that was read is TGTGCCAGCAGCTTAAGTAGCGCCGCCTACGAC.

This clone was counted many times. The sequenced fragment ends 3 residues before the CDR3 boundary, so the rest is inferred from the germline J gene. V usage is TRBV20-1 and J usage is TRBJ2-3; 8 positions match TRBD1. The CDR3 totals 15 residues. V was clipped by 5 bases and J by 0 bases; unmatched bases: 7. Per germline, CDR1 DFQATT and CDR2 SNEGSKA (reference sequence). CDR3 DNA, as far as it was read: TGCAGTGCTGCTCCGACAGGGGCTAGCACAGATACG. Its translation is CSAAPTGASTDT. The full CDR3 protein is CSAAPTGASTDTQYF.

This clone came up many times. The missing CDR3 end, 3 residues past where the read stops, is filled in from the germline J gene. V gene TRBV5-1 combines with J gene TRBJ2-5, with 8 bases aligning to TRBD2. The CDR3 covers 15 residues. The trim removed 0 bases at V and 1 base at J, leaving 2 bases unmatched. CDR1 is SGHRS, CDR2 YFSETQ, per germline. This chain's CDR3 is CASSLAGLAQETQYF. CDR3 DNA, as far as it was read: TGCGCCAGCAGCTTGGCTGGACTAGCCCAAGAGACC. Combining the CDR3 with reference TRBV5-1 and TRBJ2-5 gives the whole variable domain KAGVTQTPRYLIKTRGQQVTLSCSPISGHRSVSWYQQTPGQGLQFLFEYFSETQRNKGNFPGRFSGRQFSNSRSEMNVSTLELGDSALYLCASSLAGLAQETQYFGPGTRLLVL.

This clone was seen many times. CDR3 DNA (partial): TGCGCCAGCAGCTTGGACGACAGGGACTCCTACGAG. Translating gives CASSLDDRDSYE. From start to end, the CDR3 is CASSLDDRDSYEQYF. The V call is TRBV5-1, the J call TRBJ2-7, with 7 bases aligning to TRBD1. The DNA ends 3 residues before the CDR3 does, and the rest of the CDR3 is filled in from the germline J gene. Germline V gives CDR1 SGHRS, CDR2 YFSETQ. V gave up 0 bases and J gave up 0 bases; unmatched junction bases: 3. The CDR3 has 15 residues.

This clone occurred many times. CDR3 sequence: CSARTSGGLQETQYF. CDR3 DNA (partial): TGCAGTGCCCGGACTAGCGGGGGGCTGCAAGAGACC. The V call is TRBV20-1, the J call TRBJ2-5, with 14 bases identical to TRBD2. The observed sequence ends 3 residues before the CDR3 terminus, with the missing tail filled in from the germline J gene. CDR1 is DFQATT, CDR2 SNEGSKA, per germline (reference sequence). This CDR3 has 15 amino acids. J lost 2 bases, V lost 6 bases, and 5 bases had no gene match.

This clone occurred many times. The read comes to an end 3 residues before the CDR3 does, leaving the germline J gene to fill in the end. The chain recombines TRBV5-4 with TRBJ1-6, with D possibly being TRBD1 (5 bases). Germline values: CDR1 SGHNT, CDR2 YYREEE (reference sequence). This CDR3 has 15 amino acids. The V end was cut by 0 bases, the J end by 6 bases, with 10 bases between. The sequenced CDR3 bases are TGTGCCAGCAGCTTGGATCCAGGGCTTAATTCACCC. This encodes CASSLDPGLNSP. The CDR3, in full, reads CASSLDPGLNSPLHF.

This clone was seen many times. The CDR3 here is CASSTVGTEETQYF. Partial CDR3 DNA: TGTGCCAGCAGCACTGTGGGGACAGAAGAGACC. The chain combines TRBV9 with TRBJ2-5, with TRBD1 identical over 7 bases. The sequenced fragment ends 3 residues before the CDR3 boundary, so the rest is inferred from the germline J gene. The CDR3 extends over 14 amino acids. After removal of 4 bases from V and 3 bases from J, the junction contained 6 bases not matched to a gene. Per germline, CDR1 SGDLS and CDR2 YYNGEE. Looking up the rest from reference TRBV9 and TRBJ2-5 gives the full variable domain: DSGVTQTPKHLITATGQRVTLRCSPRSGDLSVYWYQQSLDQGLQFLIQYYNGEERAKGNILERFSAQQFPDLHSELNLSSLELGDSALYFCASSTVGTEETQYFGPGTRLLVL.

This clone was counted many times. Read sequence stops 3 residues before the CDR3 end, and the germline J gene provides the missing end. This chain uses TRBV29-1 with TRBJ2-7, with D tentatively TRBD1 (6 bases). CDR3 size: 15 residues. Between the trimmed V and J ends, which lost 7 bases and 1 base, there was a span of 20 bases. Germline loops: CDR1 SQVTM, CDR2 ANQGSEA. CDR3 DNA, as far as it was read: TGCAGCGCTCGCAAGCAACAGGGCAGTTCCTACGAG. Translation gives CSARKQQGSSYE. In full, the CDR3 is CSARKQQGSSYEQYF.

This clone has at least ten counts. The sequenced fragment ends 3 residues before the CDR3 boundary, so the rest is inferred from the germline J gene. The rearrangement links TRBV5-1 to TRBJ2-1, with 7 bases that match TRBD1. The J segment lost 9 bases and the V segment lost 4 bases, leaving 7 bases of the junction unmatched. The CDR3 totals 13 residues. CDR1 and CDR2 from the germline V gene are SGHRS and YFSETQ. CDR3 DNA (partial): TGCGCCAGCAGCCTTGACAGGGTCAGTGAG. Amino acids: CASSLDRVSE. The complete CDR3 sequence is CASSLDRVSEQFF. The full variable domain, in which reference TRBV5-1 and TRBJ2-1 provide the parts outside the CDR3, is KAGVTQTPRYLIKTRGQQVTLSCSPISGHRSVSWYQQTPGQGLQFLFEYFSETQRNKGNFPGRFSGRQFSNSRSEMNVSTLELGDSALYLCASSLDRVSEQFFGPGTRLTVL.

This clone appeared many times. CDR3 DNA (partial): TGTGCCAGCAGCGAATCTAGCGGGAGAAGGAATGAG. This gives the protein CASSESSGRRNE. The CDR3, in full, reads CASSESSGRRNEQFF. V gene TRBV6-1 combines with J gene TRBJ2-1; TRBD2 matches 10 bases. With the read ending 3 residues before the CDR3 end, the germline J gene is used to fill in that end. Germline loops: CDR1 MNHNS, CDR2 SASEGT. The CDR3 runs 15 residues. J gave up 7 bases and V 6 bases, and 9 bases lay outside the gene matches.

This clone was found many times. The read gets to within 3 residues of the CDR3 end, and the germline J gene fills in the rest. The chain is built from TRBV2 and TRBJ1-2, with TRBD1 identical over 7 bases. Germline assignment: CDR1 SNHLY and CDR2 FYNNEI. This CDR3 comprises 12 residues. The junction had 2 bases not matched to a gene; V was cut back by 6 bases and J by 4 bases. The part of the CDR3 DNA that was read is TGTGCCAGCAGAACAGGGGCCTATGGC. Translating it yields CASRTGAYG. The full CDR3 is CASRTGAYGYTF.

This clone was seen at least ten times. The CDR3 bases that were read are TGTGCCAGTAGCAAGCGAATCTCCTACGAG. It translates to CASSKRISYE. The CDR3 reads in full as CASSKRISYEQYF. V gene TRBV19 combines with J gene TRBJ2-7; no clear D. The read comes to an end 3 residues before the CDR3 does, leaving the germline J gene to fill in the end. The length of the CDR3 is 13 residues. The germline V gene has CDR1 LNHDA and CDR2 SQIVND (reference sequence). Trimming left V 6 bases short and J 0 bases short, with 9 bases between.

To note about this clone: The read is 3 residues too short to cover the CDR3 end, so that end is filled in from the germline J gene. The chain is built from TRBV7-9 and TRBJ2-1, with unresolved D. The germline V gene has CDR1 SEHNR and CDR2 FQNEAQ (reference sequence). This CDR3 is 12 amino acids long. Trimming removed 1 base from V and 6 bases from J, with 4 bases in between. The CDR3 is CASSLVRNEQFF. The sequenced part of the CDR3 DNA is TGTGCCAGCAGCTTAGTCCGCAATGAG.

This clone has ten or more counts. Sequencing ends 3 residues short of the CDR3 end; the germline J gene provides the rest. The chain has TRBV11-2 and TRBJ2-3, with D perhaps matching TRBD2 (5 bases). The CDR3 sequence is 13 residues long. Germline CDR1 SGHAT, CDR2 FQNNGV. Trimming pared 1 base from V and 3 bases from J, leaving 5 bases between. Partial CDR3 DNA: TGTGCCAGCAGCTTAGCGGGGACAGATACG. Translated: CASSLAGTDT. The entire CDR3 protein reads CASSLAGTDTQYF.

The table lists this clone with many counts. Coverage ceases 3 residues before the CDR3 finishes, and the germline J gene fills in the end. V is TRBV18 and J is TRBJ2-1; 7 positions agree with TRBD1. The CDR3 sequence is 14 residues long. J was trimmed by 7 bases and V by 3 bases; bases with no gene match: 6. Germline CDR1 reads KGHSH; CDR2 reads LQKENI. The CDR3 region is CASSPGDSRNEQFF. CDR3 bases read: TGTGCCAGCTCACCGGGGGACAGTAGAAATGAG.

This clone has at least ten counts. The read is 3 residues too short to cover the CDR3 end, so that end is filled in from the germline J gene. The chain has TRBV5-1 and TRBJ2-2; D remains ambiguous. Germline assignment: CDR1 SGHRS and CDR2 YFSETQ. V shed 5 bases and J shed 2 bases, with 7 bases lying between them. This CDR3 spans 13 amino acids. The covered CDR3 bases are TGCGCCAGCAGGCCAGGAAACACCGGGGAG. Its protein product is CASRPGNTGE. The full CDR3 sequence reads CASRPGNTGELFF.

This clone has a count of ten or more. The sequenced part of the CDR3 DNA is TGTGCCAGCAGCCCGGTCCCGGGACAGATCAATGAG. Its protein product is CASSPVPGQINE. The full-length CDR3 reads as CASSPVPGQINEQFF. This chain joins TRBV7-7 and TRBJ2-1, with TRBD1 matching over 7 bases. Sequencing ends 3 residues short of the CDR3 end; the germline J gene provides the rest. The germline V gene encodes CDR1 SSHAT and CDR2 FNYEAQ (reference sequence). The J segment lost 6 bases and the V segment lost 5 bases, leaving 10 bases of the junction unmatched. CDR3 length: 15 amino acids. Filled out from reference TRBV7-7 and TRBJ2-1, the complete variable domain reads GAGVSQSPRYKVTKRGQDVTLRCDPISSHATLYWYQQALGQGPEFLTYFNYEAQPDKSGLPSDRFSAERPEGSISTLTIQRTEQRDSAMYRCASSPVPGQINEQFFGPGTRLTVL.

This clone was seen ten or more times. The DNA ends 3 residues before the CDR3 does, and the rest of the CDR3 is filled in from the germline J gene. V usage is TRBV5-4 and J usage is TRBJ2-7; D not certain. V lost 1 base to trimming and J lost 0 bases, with 8 bases between them. The CDR3 sequence is 14 residues long. Germline-derived CDR1 and CDR2 are SGHNT and YYREEE (reference sequence). CDR3 DNA, as far as it was read: TGTGCCAGCAGCTTGAGTGGCCCCTCCTACGAG. Translating gives CASSLSGPSYE. The whole CDR3 is CASSLSGPSYEQYF.

This clone was found many times. The read comes to an end 3 residues before the CDR3 does, leaving the germline J gene to fill in the end. The chain is built from TRBV5-1 and TRBJ1-2, with 7 bases identical to TRBD1. CDR3 size: 15 residues. Germline lookup yields CDR1 SGHRS and CDR2 YFSETQ. The CDR3 bases that were read are TGCGCCAGCATTCCTGTCGCAGGGGGGAAAGAGGGC. This sequence encodes CASIPVAGGKEG. The CDR3 in its entirety is CASIPVAGGKEGYTF.

This clone was detected a few times. At one of its ends the junction is not consistent with the germline gene, which may arise from a read error. The observed sequence ends 3 residues before the CDR3 terminus, with the missing tail filled in from the germline J gene. Other DNA sequences in this sample translate to the same CDR3. The chain couples TRBV19 to TRBJ1-3, with D possibly being TRBD1 (5 bases). CDR1 and CDR2 (germline): LNHDA, SQIVND (reference sequence). The length of the CDR3 is 13 residues. The CDR3 loop is CAVRGYSGNTIYF. The sequenced part of the CDR3 DNA is TGTGCCGTGCGGGGGTACTCTGGAAACACG.

This clone appeared many times. The DNA read from the CDR3 is TGTGCCAGCAGCGTCTCTAGCGGGCTGAGCTCCTACGAG. This translates into CASSVSSGLSSYE. The complete CDR3 reads CASSVSSGLSSYEQYF. The chain carries TRBV9 and TRBJ2-7, with TRBD2 matching 8 bases. Read coverage stops 3 residues before the CDR3 terminus; the germline J gene supplies the remainder. V shed 2 bases and J 0 bases; nucleotides not matched to a gene: 7. The CDR3 consists of 16 residues. CDR1 SGDLS and CDR2 YYNGEE come from the germline V gene.

Comment on this clone: The sequence runs out 3 residues before the end of the CDR3; the remainder is reconstructed from the germline J gene. The rearrangement joins TRBV6-1 to TRBJ1-4, with D uncertain. The CDR3 is 14 amino acids. CDR1 and CDR2 from the germline V gene are MNHNS and SASEGT. V was trimmed by 3 bases and J by 8 bases, leaving 13 bases between them. Incomplete CDR3 DNA: TGTGCCAGCAGTGACAGATCTGCAATCGAAAAA. Translated, it gives CASSDRSAIEK. The whole CDR3 is CASSDRSAIEKLFF.

This clone was found many times. The read halts 3 residues ahead of the CDR3 end, with the missing end drawn from the germline J gene. V usage is TRBV20-1 and J usage is TRBJ1-1; D perhaps matches TRBD1 (6 bases). The CDR3 loop spans 20 amino acids. Germline V gene sequence: CDR1 DFQATT, CDR2 SNEGSKA (reference sequence). Trimming removed 6 bases from V and 5 bases from J, with 37 bases in between. The CDR3 is CSASPPNPGPVFGRGTEAFF. CDR3 bases read: TGCAGTGCGAGCCCCCCCAACCCGGGCCCCGTGTTCGGGAGGGGGACTGAA.

This clone was counted ten times or more. The junction differs from germline at one of its ends, possibly a read error. The read ends 3 residues before the CDR3 terminus; that terminus is restored from the germline J gene. The rearrangement joins TRBV4-2 to TRBJ2-7; TRBD1 might be the D (6 bases). Germline V CDR1 and CDR2: LGHNA, YNFKEQ. This CDR3 spans 17 amino acids. CDR3 bases read: TGTGCCAGCAGTCAAGACGAAGGGGACCACAGGGACTACGAG. This sequence encodes CASSQDEGDHRDYE. The complete CDR3 sequence is CASSQDEGDHRDYEQYF.

This clone was counted only a few times. The read falls 3 residues short of the CDR3 end, and the missing part is taken from the germline J gene. V and J are TRBV18 and TRBJ2-3; D is uncertain. Germline V CDR1 and CDR2: KGHSH, LQKENI. The CDR3 consists of 13 residues. CDR3 region: CASSPLEGQPQYF. The part of the CDR3 DNA that was read is TGTGCCAGCTCACCCCTTGAAGGGCAGCCG. The variable domain in full, with the rest retrieved from reference TRBV18 and TRBJ2-3, is NAGVMQNPRHLVRRRGQEARLRCSPMKGHSHVYWYRQLPEEGLKFMVYLQKENIIDESGMPKERFSAEFPKEGPSILRIQQVVRGDSAAYFCASSPLEGQPQYFGPGTRLTVL.